The 32 T cell receptor beta chains presented below share a single source sample, sequenced in a study of T cell clonality in common variable immunodeficiency (dated by TCRdb to about 2015). Libraries were constructed by the immunoSEQ multiplex PCR assay. TCRdb carries this immuneACCESS record with in-frame sequences only. Its versions omit some clonotypes, under half of them owing to an unresolved V gene in the studies checked, with the rest unexplained. This sample contains tens of thousands of clones, none of which is a singleton. The ten most abundant clones make up around 9.5% of the sample. The sample comprised peripheral blood mononuclear cells. The receptors derive from a person between 18 and 70 years old in good health.

This clone was observed at least ten times. The CDR3 extends 3 residues past the end of the read, so its final part is completed from the germline J gene. The V call is TRBV20-1, the J call TRBJ1-6; D remains ambiguous. The CDR3 consists of 17 residues. V was pared by 0 bases and J by 4 bases, with 16 bases between. Germline values: CDR1 DFQATT, CDR2 SNEGSKA (reference sequence). Partial CDR3 DNA: TGCAGTGCTAGAGATCACGGGGTCGCTAGTTATAATTCACCC. Amino acid sequence: CSARDHGVASYNSP. The entire CDR3 protein is CSARDHGVASYNSPLHF.

This clone was counted only a few times. The missing CDR3 end, 3 residues past where the read stops, is filled in from the germline J gene. This chain connects TRBV2 to TRBJ1-1, with 8 bases lining up with TRBD1. Germline V gene lookup returns CDR1 SNHLY and CDR2 FYNNEI. V lost 6 bases and J lost 3; bases outside the gene matches: 6. CDR3 size: 14 residues. CDR3 amino acids: CASRMEQGDTEAFF. The sequenced CDR3 bases are TGTGCCAGCAGGATGGAACAGGGGGACACTGAA. The full variable domain, in which reference TRBV2 and TRBJ1-1 provide the parts outside the CDR3, is EPEVTQTPSHQVTQMGQEVILRCVPISNHLYFYWYRQILGQKVEFLVSFYNNEISEKSEIFDDQFSVERPDGSNFTLKIRSTKLEDSAMYFCASRMEQGDTEAFFGQGTRLTVV.

The sample holds many counts of this clone. Read sequence stops 3 residues before the CDR3 end, and the germline J gene provides the missing end. The V and J genes are TRBV19 and TRBJ2-5; D not certain. Germline V gives CDR1 LNHDA, CDR2 SQIVND (reference sequence). Trimming shortened V by 8 bases and J by 1 base, and 11 bases separated the two germline ends. CDR3 size: 13 residues. CDR3 DNA (partial): TGTGCCAGTGGTGGCGCGGTCCAAGAGACC. It encodes CASGGAVQET. In full, the CDR3 is CASGGAVQETQYF.

A remark on this clone: Read data end 3 residues before the CDR3 end; the end is taken from the germline J gene. This chain connects TRBV2 to TRBJ1-2, with unresolved D. The CDR3 is 17 residues long. The V gene's germline CDR1 is SNHLY and CDR2 FYNNEI. CDR3 bases read: TGTGCCAGCAGTGAAATGGCTAGCGGGAGGGTCTTGAACGAC. This translates into CASSEMASGRVLND. The CDR3 in full is CASSEMASGRVLNDYTF.

This clone was observed at least ten times. The CDR3 end lies 3 residues beyond the end of the read and is filled in from the germline J gene. The chain uses TRBV7-3 and TRBJ2-3, with 10 bases matching TRBD1. V lost 5 bases to trimming and J lost 5 bases; unmatched junction nucleotides: 4. The CDR3 is made up of 14 amino acids. Germline CDR1 and CDR2: SGHTA and FQGTGA. The CDR3 here is CASSKTGGVDTQYF. Incomplete CDR3 DNA: TGTGCCAGCAGCAAGACAGGGGGCGTAGATACG.

The table lists this clone with many counts. The CDR3 is cut off 3 residues early in the read; its end comes from the germline J gene. The chain employs TRBV12-3 or TRBV12-4 and TRBJ2-7; 15 bases align to TRBD2. V gave up 6 bases and J gave up 3 bases; unmatched junction bases: 0. This CDR3 is 14 amino acids long. The CDR3 here is CASRGLAGGYEQYF. CDR3 DNA, as far as it was read: TGTGCCAGCAGGGGACTAGCGGGGGGCTACGAG.

Many counts were recorded for this clone. The missing CDR3 end, 3 residues past where the read stops, is filled in from the germline J gene. The chain is built from TRBV6-1 and TRBJ1-1; 8 bases fit TRBD1. The germline CDR1 and CDR2 sequences are MNHNS and SASEGT. CDR3 length equals 14 residues. V was clipped by 2 bases and J by 1 base; unmatched bases: 0. CDR3 amino acids: CASSEQGANTEAFF. The CDR3 DNA, read in part, is TGTGCCAGCAGTGAACAGGGGGCGAACACTGAA.

This clone was seen many times. The read ends 3 residues before the CDR3 terminus; that terminus is restored from the germline J gene. The rearrangement uses TRBV5-1 and TRBJ1-4; possible D gene TRBD1, 6 bases. Trimming shortened V by 1 base and J by 3 bases, and 10 bases separated the two germline ends. Germline loops: CDR1 SGHRS, CDR2 YFSETQ. CDR3 length: 15 residues. The sequenced part of the CDR3 DNA is TGCGCCAGCAGCTTGACCGACAGGTCTAATGAAAAA. Translating gives CASSLTDRSNEK. The complete CDR3 protein is CASSLTDRSNEKLFF.

This clone has ten or more counts. The read gets to within 3 residues of the CDR3 end, and the germline J gene fills in the rest. This chain links TRBV5-1 with TRBJ2-2; 12 bases are a match to TRBD2. This CDR3 is 16 amino acids long. The ends lost 4 bases at V and 3 bases at J; junction bases unmatched: 4. Germline V CDR1 and CDR2: SGHRS, YFSETQ. CDR3 bases read: TGCGCCAGCAGCCTCAGGACTAGCGGGGACACCGGGGAG. Encoded protein: CASSLRTSGDTGE. In full, the CDR3 is CASSLRTSGDTGELFF.

This clone was observed many times. The CDR3 is cut off 3 residues early in the read; its end comes from the germline J gene. The chain couples TRBV7-2 to TRBJ1-3; D unresolved. V was pared by 5 bases and J by 4 bases, with 9 bases between. Germline values: CDR1 SGHTA, CDR2 FQGNSA. This CDR3 has 13 residues. The sequenced part of the CDR3 DNA is TGTGCCAGCAGCCTGACTGACGGAAACACC. Translated, it gives CASSLTDGNT. The full CDR3 reads CASSLTDGNTIYF.

This clone was seen ten or more times. The read is 3 residues too short to cover the CDR3 end, so that end is filled in from the germline J gene. The rearrangement uses TRBV19 and TRBJ2-7, with D maybe TRBD2 (5 bases). The germline V and J ends were trimmed by 5 bases and 2 bases, with 10 bases remaining between them. The CDR3 contains 13 residues. Germline assignment: CDR1 LNHDA and CDR2 SQIVND (reference sequence). CDR3 bases read: TGTGCCAGTAGTCCCGGGGAAACCTACGAG. It translates to CASSPGETYE. The CDR3 in its entirety is CASSPGETYEQYF.

This clone was seen only a few times. Mismatch with germline at one junction end may stem from a read error. The read is 3 residues too short to cover the CDR3 end, so that end is filled in from the germline J gene. V is TRBV2 and J is TRBJ1-1, with a weak D call TRBD1 (6 bases). This CDR3 region has 12 residues. Per germline, CDR1 SNHLY and CDR2 FYNNEI. The CDR3 spells CASSYRETEAFF. The CDR3 DNA, read in part, is TGTGCTAGCAGTTACAGGGAGACTGAA.

This clone was observed at least ten times. The read terminates 3 residues before the CDR3 end, so the remaining end is supplied by the germline J gene. The rearrangement links TRBV7-6 to TRBJ1-2; 8 bases align to TRBD1. Germline V gene data show CDR1 as SGHVS and CDR2 as FNYEAQ. The CDR3 is 17 amino acids. The CDR3 reads CASSSSGGTGPRQGYTF. CDR3 DNA (partial): TGTGCCAGCAGCTCGAGCGGGGGGACAGGCCCCCGTCAGGGC.

This clone was found a few times. One end of the junction is discordant with germline, which a read error may explain. The read terminates 3 residues before the CDR3 end, so the remaining end is supplied by the germline J gene. V usage is TRBV19 and J usage is TRBJ1-3; D possibly corresponds to TRBD1 (6 bases). In germline, CDR1 is LNHDA, CDR2 SQIVND (reference sequence). The CDR3 covers 16 residues. This chain's CDR3 is CASSSDGPAGWDTIYF. The covered CDR3 bases are TGTGCCAGTAGTAGTGACGGGCCAGCCGGGTGGGACACA.

The table lists this clone with many counts. CDR3 sequence: CASKGDLNTEAFF. The covered CDR3 bases are TGTGCCAGCAAAGGGGATTTGAACACTGAA. The chain combines TRBV2 with TRBJ1-1, with D tentatively TRBD1 (5 bases). The CDR3 goes on 3 residues after the read ends, and that part is filled in from the germline J gene. Germline V gene data show CDR1 as SNHLY and CDR2 as FYNNEI. This CDR3 spans 13 amino acids. Trimming shortened V by 7 bases and J by 0 bases, and 9 bases separated the two germline ends.

This clone was recorded at least ten times. Coverage ceases 3 residues before the CDR3 finishes, and the germline J gene fills in the end. The rearrangement uses TRBV19 and TRBJ1-2; tentatively, D is TRBD1 (5 bases). Germline loops: CDR1 LNHDA, CDR2 SQIVND (reference sequence). There are 13 residues in the CDR3. Trimming took 2 bases from V and 3 from J, leaving 7 bases between them. The covered CDR3 bases are TGTGCCAGTAGTATAAGGGGAGACTATGGC. Amino acids: CASSIRGDYG. The complete CDR3 reads CASSIRGDYGYTF. Full variable domain (missing parts from reference TRBV19 and TRBJ1-2): DGGITQSPKYLFRKEGQNVTLSCEQNLNHDAMYWYRQDPGQGLRLIYYSQIVNDFQKGDIAEGYSVSREKKESFPLTVTSAQKNPTAFYLCASSIRGDYGYTFGSGTRLTVV.

There are many counts of this clone. The CDR3 goes on 3 residues after the read ends, and that part is filled in from the germline J gene. The chain recombines TRBV5-6 with TRBJ2-7; the D gene is possibly TRBD1 (5 bases). The germline V gene has CDR1 SGHDT and CDR2 YYEEEE. The CDR3 loop spans 13 amino acids. V lost 3 bases and J lost 5, with 12 bases in between. This chain's CDR3 is CASSSYQGNEQYF. The CDR3 DNA, read in part, is TGTGCCAGCAGCTCTTACCAGGGAAACGAG. The full variable domain, with the rest looked up from reference TRBV5-6 and TRBJ2-7, is DAGVTQSPTHLIKTRGQQVTLRCSPKSGHDTVSWYQQALGQGPQFIFQYYEEEERQRGNFPDRFSGHQFPNYSSELNVNALLLGDSALYLCASSSYQGNEQYFGPGTRLTVT.

This clone has ten or more counts. The CDR3 sequence is CASIRQGAENEQFF. CDR3 DNA, as far as it was read: TGTGCCAGCATCAGACAGGGGGCGGAGAATGAG. J is TRBJ2-1 and V is TRBV2; 10 bases fit TRBD1. The CDR3 extends 3 residues past the end of the read, so its final part is completed from the germline J gene. Germline V gene sequence: CDR1 SNHLY, CDR2 FYNNEI. Trimming at V came to 7 bases and at J to 7 bases, leaving 7 bases not matched to a gene. This CDR3 is built from 14 residues.

This clone was recorded at least ten times. The CDR3: CAWKGLAKNIQYF. Partial CDR3 DNA: TGTGCCTGGAAGGGCCTAGCCAAAAACATT. This chain connects TRBV30 to TRBJ2-4; D unclear. Coverage ceases 3 residues before the CDR3 finishes, and the germline J gene fills in the end. The CDR3 has 13 residues. Germline loops: CDR1 GTSNPN, CDR2 SVGIG (reference sequence). V was cut by 4 bases and J by 0 bases, with 7 bases left in between.

Worth noting for this clone: Read sequence stops 3 residues before the CDR3 end, and the germline J gene provides the missing end. V usage is TRBV2 and J usage is TRBJ2-4, with D uncertain. The CDR3 has 14 residues. Germline assignment: CDR1 SNHLY and CDR2 FYNNEI. CDR3 loop: CASSDSGLGYGQYF. The sequenced CDR3 bases are TGTGCCAGCAGTGATTCAGGATTAGGCTATGGT.

In its sample, this clone was seen a few times. The read halts 3 residues ahead of the CDR3 end, with the missing end drawn from the germline J gene. This chain joins TRBV7-9 and TRBJ2-3; a weak D match, TRBD1 (6 bases). V was clipped by 4 bases and J by 3 bases, with 11 bases between them. Germline CDR1 SEHNR, CDR2 FQNEAQ (reference sequence). The CDR3 runs 14 residues. The sequenced part of the CDR3 DNA is TGTGCCAGCAGCTCGGAACAGGGTACAGATACG. Its protein product is CASSSEQGTDT. The full-length CDR3 reads as CASSSEQGTDTQYF.

The table lists this clone with many counts. CDR3 amino acids: CASSPRTGGDNEQYF. The DNA read from the CDR3 is TGCGCCAGCAGCCCGAGGACAGGGGGAGACAACGAG. The chain carries TRBV4-1 and TRBJ2-7; 10 bases line up with TRBD1. Read data end 3 residues before the CDR3 end; the end is taken from the germline J gene. V lost 4 bases and J lost 5; bases outside the gene matches: 8. Germline lookup yields CDR1 MGHRA and CDR2 YSYEKL. The CDR3 is 15 residues long.

This clone occurred many times. Read sequence stops 3 residues before the CDR3 end, and the germline J gene provides the missing end. The chain combines TRBV19 with TRBJ2-5, with TRBD1 identical over 9 bases. With 3 bases clipped from V and 6 bases from J, the junction kept 11 bases outside the gene matches. This CDR3 contains 16 residues. The germline V gene has CDR1 LNHDA and CDR2 SQIVND (reference sequence). CDR3 residues: CASSIGGQGGGKTQYF. The covered CDR3 bases are TGTGCCAGTAGTATCGGGGGACAGGGAGGGGGAAAGACC. Full variable domain (missing parts from reference TRBV19 and TRBJ2-5): DGGITQSPKYLFRKEGQNVTLSCEQNLNHDAMYWYRQDPGQGLRLIYYSQIVNDFQKGDIAEGYSVSREKKESFPLTVTSAQKNPTAFYLCASSIGGQGGGKTQYFGPGTRLLVL.

In its sample, this clone was seen a few times. With the read ending 3 residues before the CDR3 end, the germline J gene is used to fill in that end. V is TRBV7-8 and J is TRBJ1-2; TRBD1 agrees at 10 bases. The germline V gene has CDR1 SGHVS and CDR2 FQNEAQ. The CDR3 covers 14 residues. The CDR3 protein is CASSLGTGGNDYTF. The sequenced part of the CDR3 DNA is TGTGCCAGCAGCTTAGGGACAGGGGGGAACGAC.

This clone was recorded at least ten times. The sequenced part of the CDR3 DNA is TGCAGTGCTAAGCCTGGGCAGGGGGCCTACGAG. Protein product: CSAKPGQGAYE. The whole CDR3 protein reads CSAKPGQGAYEQYF. The chain links TRBV20-1 to TRBJ2-7; 7 nucleotides align to TRBD1. The missing CDR3 end, 3 residues past where the read stops, is filled in from the germline J gene. The CDR3 is 14 amino acids. Looked up from germline, CDR1 is DFQATT and CDR2 is SNEGSKA (reference sequence). V lost 4 bases to trimming and J lost 2 bases; unmatched junction nucleotides: 8.

The table lists this clone with many counts. The CDR3 end is not reached by the read, which stops 3 residues before it; the germline J gene fills it in. The chain employs TRBV10-3 and TRBJ2-1, with 10 positions matching TRBD2. The CDR3 runs 15 residues. The V gene end was trimmed by 5 bases and the J gene end by 3 bases; junction bases not matched to a gene: 4. Germline CDR1 ENHRY, CDR2 SYGVKD. CDR3 protein: CAISRRTSGYNEQFF. Incomplete CDR3 DNA: TGTGCCATCAGTCGACGGACTAGCGGCTACAATGAG.

This clone was picked up many times. The read is 3 residues too short to cover the CDR3 end, so that end is filled in from the germline J gene. The rearrangement uses TRBV19 and TRBJ2-5, with D tentatively TRBD1 (6 bases). The germline V gene encodes CDR1 LNHDA and CDR2 SQIVND (reference sequence). The CDR3 loop spans 16 amino acids. Trimming cost V 3 bases and J 4 bases, with 18 bases left between them. CDR3 DNA (partial): TGTGCCAGTAGTATCCCACAGGGAATCGGTGGAGAGACC. Translated, it gives CASSIPQGIGGET. The CDR3 as a whole reads CASSIPQGIGGETQYF.

This clone was picked up many times. The CDR3 bases that were read are TGTGCCAGCAGATTTGGGGCAGGGGGGGCCAACGTC. This translates into CASRFGAGGANV. The full CDR3 reads CASRFGAGGANVLTF. The chain combines TRBV11-2 with TRBJ2-6; weak D call: TRBD1 (5 bases). The read gets to within 3 residues of the CDR3 end, and the germline J gene fills in the rest. With 6 bases removed from V and 4 bases from J, the gap between germline ends came to 13 bases. The CDR3 sequence is 15 residues long. The germline V gene has CDR1 SGHAT and CDR2 FQNNGV. The full variable domain, with the rest looked up from reference TRBV11-2 and TRBJ2-6, is EAGVAQSPRYKIIEKRQSVAFWCNPISGHATLYWYQQILGQGPKLLIQFQNNGVVDDSQLPKDRFSAERLKGVDSTLKIQPAKLEDSAVYLCASRFGAGGANVLTFGAGSRLTVL.

This clone was picked up many times. Read sequence stops 3 residues before the CDR3 end, and the germline J gene provides the missing end. This chain connects TRBV6-1 to TRBJ1-4; TRBD1 aligns across 9 bases. Germline V gives CDR1 MNHNS, CDR2 SASEGT. V dropped 2 bases and J dropped 5; count of bases not matched to a gene: 3. The CDR3 runs 15 residues. CDR3 DNA (partial): TGTGCCAGCAGTGAAAGGGGGACAGGGAATGAAAAA. It specifies CASSERGTGNEK. The entire CDR3 reads CASSERGTGNEKLFF.

The covered CDR3 bases are TGTGCCAGTAGTTTCCTGGGACTAGCGGACGGAAGCTCCTACGAC. Translating it yields CASSFLGLADGSSYD. The CDR3 in its entirety is CASSFLGLADGSSYDYTF. The chain employs TRBV19 and TRBJ1-2, with D maybe TRBD1 (5 bases). From the germline J gene comes the end of the CDR3, since the read stops 3 residues before it. The CDR3 length is 18 residues. From germline, CDR1 is LNHDA and CDR2 SQIVND (reference sequence).

This clone was recorded at least ten times. The missing CDR3 end, 3 residues past where the read stops, is filled in from the germline J gene. The chain uses TRBV19 and TRBJ1-2; 9 bases are shared with TRBD1. This CDR3 has 15 amino acids. Germline CDR1 and CDR2: LNHDA and SQIVND (reference sequence). V was pared by 5 bases and J by 1 base, with 5 bases of the junction left unmatched. The CDR3 spells CASSAPGQGNYGYTF. The part of the CDR3 DNA that was read is TGTGCCAGTAGTGCACCGGGACAGGGTAACTATGGC. The whole variable domain, filled in from reference TRBV19 and TRBJ1-2, reads DGGITQSPKYLFRKEGQNVTLSCEQNLNHDAMYWYRQDPGQGLRLIYYSQIVNDFQKGDIAEGYSVSREKKESFPLTVTSAQKNPTAFYLCASSAPGQGNYGYTFGSGTRLTVV.

The CDR3 here is CASSFRDRSEAFF. The part of the CDR3 DNA that was read is TGTGCCAGCAGTTTCCGGGACAGGTCTGAA. The genes are TRBV2 and TRBJ1-1; 8 bases are a match to TRBD1. The read ends 3 residues before the CDR3 terminus; that terminus is restored from the germline J gene. Per the germline V gene, CDR1 is SNHLY and CDR2 is FYNNEI. J lost 6 bases, V lost 5 bases, and 5 bases had no gene match. This CDR3 contains 13 residues.